This TCR beta chain was identified during a study of blood T cells in healthy people across ages. A minimum of 6.5 million PBMCs was isolated per sample. This clonotype was detected a few times. What it binds is not known. Points from the study as a whole: Investigators viewed diversity estimates from one million T cells as underestimates, the study reported. Observed TCR beta diversity showed a strong correlation with the percentage of naive T cells as measured by flow cytometry.

A second roughly 6 to 12 cycle PCR used barcoded and J-beta primers. TCRdb reprocessed the 5' RACE reads via MiXCR and lists one record per CDR3 protein. The table records around 690,000 distinct CDR3 sequences, about 54% of them present only once. The clonotype originates from a man aged 55 to 70 in good health. Sample: blood.

CDR3 DNA: TGCAGCGTTGTGGGGCCGGACGGCAGGGACCTCCACGGGGAATACGAGCAGTACTTC. Protein sequence: CSVVGPDGRDLHGEYEQYF. The rearrangement uses TRBV29-1 and TRBJ2-7, with D tentatively TRBD1 or TRBD2 (5 bases each). Looked up from germline, CDR1 is SQVTM and CDR2 is ANQGSEA. V was pared by 4 bases and J by 4 bases, with 32 bases between. The CDR3 runs 19 residues.